Below are 27 T cell receptor beta chains sequenced from a single sample in a study of shared T cell receptors in the human thymus. Sequencing was performed with immunoSEQ multiplex PCR; in TCRdb, only in-frame clones are kept and a portion is missing. This table holds roughly 560,000 clones, 70% to 80% found once. This same sample was also part of a study on human thymus T cells.

Sequencing was carried out using thymocytes. The receptors here all came from a boy under two years old with a congenital heart defect.

V is TRBV19 and J is TRBJ2-5; weak D call: TRBD1 (6 bases). V gave up 4 bases and J gave up 2 bases, with 17 bases separating them. Looked up from germline, CDR1 is LNHDA and CDR2 is SQIVND (reference sequence). CDR3 length equals 16 residues. Here the CDR3 reads CASSTGFAGEQETQYF. The CDR3 nucleotides read TGTGCCAGTAGTACTGGATTCGCAGGGGAGCAAGAGACCCAGTACTTC. Full variable domain (rest looked up from reference TRBV19 and TRBJ2-5): DGGITQSPKYLFRKEGQNVTLSCEQNLNHDAMYWYRQDPGQGLRLIYYSQIVNDFQKGDIAEGYSVSREKKESFPLTVTSAQKNPTAFYLCASSTGFAGEQETQYFGPGTRLLVL.

A few counts support this clone. The V call is TRBV2, the J call TRBJ2-5; perhaps TRBD2 as D (5 bases). The ends were cut back, 7 bases at V and 3 bases at J, with 15 bases in the middle. Looked up from germline, CDR1 is SNHLY and CDR2 is FYNNEI. CDR3 length: 14 amino acids. CDR3: CASTEFAGEETQYF. The CDR3 DNA reads TGTGCCAGCACCGAGTTCGCCGGGGAAGAGACCCAGTACTTC.

Only a few counts were recorded for this clone. V usage is TRBV4-1 and J usage is TRBJ1-4, with unresolved D. Germline CDR1 and CDR2: MGHRA and YSYEKL. The CDR3 totals 11 residues. Trimming removed 2 bases from V and 7 bases from J, with 2 bases in between. CDR3 coding DNA: TGCGCCAGCAGCCAACGTGAAAAACTGTTTTTT. It translates to CASSQREKLFF.

The chain combines TRBV6-1 with TRBJ2-7; 8 bases are shared with TRBD1. V dropped 1 base and J dropped 7; count of bases not matched to a gene: 6. This CDR3 region has 14 residues. Germline-derived CDR1 and CDR2 are MNHNS and SASEGT. This CDR3 is CASSEDSRGLEQYF. The DNA for the CDR3 is TGTGCCAGCAGTGAAGATAGCAGGGGGCTGGAGCAGTACTTC.

This clone was seen more than once but under ten times. This sequence joins TRBV18 and TRBJ2-7; TRBD1 matches 10 bases. Germline loops: CDR1 KGHSH, CDR2 LQKENI. The trim removed 4 bases at V and 3 bases at J, leaving 6 bases unmatched. This CDR3 contains 15 residues. Written as DNA, the CDR3 is TGTGCCAGCTCACGACTTGGGACAGGGGTCTACGAGCAGTACTTC. Translating it yields CASSRLGTGVYEQYF.

The CDR3 coding sequence is TGTGCCAGTAGTATTGGGCTAGCGGGACCTAGCACAGATACGCAGTATTTT. Translated: CASSIGLAGPSTDTQYF. The rearrangement uses TRBV19 and TRBJ2-3, with 9 bases aligning to TRBD2. Trimming at V came to 3 bases and at J to 0 bases, leaving 7 bases not matched to a gene. The CDR3 has 17 residues. Germline loops: CDR1 LNHDA, CDR2 SQIVND (reference sequence).

In this sample, this clone turned up once. The rearrangement uses TRBV6-5 and TRBJ2-7; D perhaps matches TRBD2 (7 bases). The CDR3 covers 15 residues. CDR1 is MNHEY, CDR2 SVGAGI, per germline. Trimming shortened V by 6 bases and J by 2 bases, and 17 bases separated the two germline ends. CDR3 DNA sequence: TGTGCCAGCAGCCCGCAAAGCGGGACAACCTACGAGCAGTACTTC. Protein: CASSPQSGTTYEQYF.

The CDR3 nucleotides read TGTGCCAGCAGCTTAGGCGTGCGGGAGTCCGATGAGCAGTTCTTC. Protein sequence: CASSLGVRESDEQFF. The chain carries TRBV7-9 and TRBJ2-1; 7 bases match TRBD2. CDR1 and CDR2 from the germline V gene are SEHNR and FQNEAQ (reference sequence). This CDR3 region has 15 residues. Trimming cost V 1 base and J 8 bases; bases outside gene matches: 8.

The gene calls are TRBV9 and TRBJ2-7; D not resolved. The length of the CDR3 is 15 residues. Germline V gives CDR1 SGDLS, CDR2 YYNGEE. Trimming took 0 bases from V and 5 from J, leaving 15 bases between them. The CDR3 reads CASSVAGAGLDEQYF. The CDR3 DNA is TGTGCCAGCAGCGTAGCTGGTGCCGGTCTTGACGAGCAGTACTTC.

The gene calls are TRBV6-5 and TRBJ2-1, with 9 bases aligning to TRBD1. CDR1 is MNHEY and CDR2 is SVGAGI in the germline V gene. V gave up 1 base and J gave up 4 bases; unmatched junction bases: 5. The CDR3 covers 16 residues. For the CDR3, the DNA is TGTGCCAGCAGTTACTGGGGACAGGGTGGTTACAATGAGCAGTTCTTC. Protein sequence: CASSYWGQGGYNEQFF.

The chain carries TRBV20-1 and TRBJ1-2; tentatively, D is TRBD1 (6 bases). Germline CDR1 DFQATT, CDR2 SNEGSKA (reference sequence). The V gene lost 7 bases and the J gene lost 2 bases, with 8 bases spanning the gap. The CDR3 sequence is 11 residues long. CDR3 protein: CSGQANYGYTF. As DNA, the CDR3 is TGCAGTGGACAGGCCAACTATGGCTACACCTTC.

In this sample, this clone turned up once. The chain links TRBV15 to TRBJ2-1; the match to TRBD1 covers 8 bases. Germline V CDR1 and CDR2: LNHNV, YYDKDF (reference sequence). Trimming cost V 0 bases and J 3 bases; bases outside gene matches: 10. The CDR3 covers 18 residues. The CDR3 DNA follows: TGTGCCACCAGCAGAGATGGAGGCAGGGGGCAACACTACAATGAGCAGTTCTTC. It encodes CATSRDGGRGQHYNEQFF.

The chain couples TRBV5-1 to TRBJ2-1; 13 bases map to TRBD2. The junction had 9 bases not matched to a gene; V was cut back by 4 bases and J by 2 bases. This CDR3 contains 18 residues. Germline values: CDR1 SGHRS, CDR2 YFSETQ. CDR3 amino acids: CASSPGLAGVSPYNEQFF. The CDR3 DNA is TGCGCCAGCAGCCCCGGACTAGCGGGAGTGTCCCCCTACAATGAGCAGTTCTTC.

This clone has just one count. The chain has TRBV25-1 and TRBJ1-1, with 7 nucleotides matching TRBD1. After removal of 3 bases from V and 3 bases from J, the junction contained 7 bases not matched to a gene. Germline-derived CDR1 and CDR2 are MGHDK and SYGVNS. The CDR3 length is 15 residues. CDR3: CASSDRRTGDTEAFF. The CDR3 region has the DNA TGTGCCAGCAGTGATCGGAGGACAGGCGACACTGAAGCTTTCTTT.

The rearrangement joins TRBV7-9 to TRBJ2-7; 13 bases map to TRBD2. This CDR3 spans 15 amino acids. V lost 5 bases to trimming and J lost 7 bases; unmatched junction nucleotides: 8. CDR1 is SEHNR, CDR2 FQNEAQ, per germline (reference sequence). The CDR3 DNA sequence: TGTGCCAGCAGCCTAACTAGCGGGAGGGACCGGGAGCAGTACTTC. It yields the protein CASSLTSGRDREQYF.

This clone was recorded a few times. This sequence joins TRBV5-6 and TRBJ2-7; 10 bases match TRBD1. Germline CDR1 reads SGHDT; CDR2 reads YYEEEE. The CDR3 length is 16 residues. V trimming: 4 bases; J trimming: 0 bases; junction bases outside the gene matches: 7. The CDR3 coding sequence is TGTGCCAGCAGCCCCTGGGGACAGGGGCCCTCCTACGAGCAGTACTTC. Translation gives CASSPWGQGPSYEQYF.

The chain joins TRBV7-9 to TRBJ2-7; D perhaps matches TRBD2 (5 bases). This CDR3 is built from 15 residues. Per the germline V gene, CDR1 is SEHNR and CDR2 is FQNEAQ (reference sequence). Trimming left V 1 base short and J 3 bases short, with 13 bases between. CDR3 protein: CASSLGGLRGYEQYF. CDR3 in DNA: TGTGCCAGCAGCTTAGGTGGACTCCGGGGCTACGAGCAGTACTTC. The variable domain in full, completed from reference TRBV7-9 and TRBJ2-7, reads DTGVSQNPRHKITKRGQNVTFRCDPISEHNRLYWYRQTLGQGPEFLTYFQNEAQLEKSRLLSDRFSAERPKGSFSTLEIQRTEQGDSAMYLCASSLGGLRGYEQYFGPGTRLTVT.

This chain uses TRBV5-5 with TRBJ2-7; 10 positions agree with TRBD1. In germline, CDR1 is SGHKS, CDR2 YYEKEE (reference sequence). The junction had 7 bases not matched to a gene; V was cut back by 3 bases and J by 4 bases. The CDR3 spans 15 residues. This CDR3 is CASSSPGQGKYEQYF. CDR3 DNA: TGTGCCAGCAGCTCCCCGGGACAGGGGAAATACGAGCAGTACTTC.

The chain recombines TRBV11-3 with TRBJ2-7, with TRBD2 matching over 13 bases. Germline V gene data show CDR1 as SGHNT and CDR2 as YENEEA. J gave up 4 bases and V 4 bases, and 7 bases lay outside the gene matches. The CDR3 runs 16 residues. CDR3 region: CASSSPLAGGLYEQYF. The CDR3 DNA reads as TGTGCCAGCAGCTCACCACTAGCGGGAGGGTTGTACGAGCAGTACTTC.

The V and J genes are TRBV6-6 and TRBJ2-5, with a tentative D call TRBD1 (5 bases). The CDR3 consists of 15 residues. V lost 0 bases and J 3 bases, leaving 11 bases between the germline ends. Germline CDR1 MNHNY, CDR2 SVGAGI (reference sequence). This chain's CDR3 is CASSYSLRVEETQYF. CDR3 sequence (DNA): TGTGCCAGCAGTTACTCGCTCAGGGTGGAAGAGACCCAGTACTTC.

The chain is built from TRBV5-6 and TRBJ2-1; 7 bases are a match to TRBD2. The CDR3 totals 15 residues. J lost 4 bases, V lost 4 bases, and 8 bases had no gene match. CDR1 is SGHDT and CDR2 is YYEEEE in the germline V gene. Here the CDR3 DNA reads TGTGCCAGCAGCCAAGGCCAGCGGGATTACAATGAGCAGTTCTTC. This translates into CASSQGQRDYNEQFF.

The V call is TRBV5-6, the J call TRBJ1-2, with D hard to call. CDR3 length: 14 residues. V was shortened by 0 bases and J by 4 bases, with 10 bases between the two germline ends. Germline V gene lookup returns CDR1 SGHDT and CDR2 YYEEEE. The CDR3 DNA reads TGTGCCAGCAGCTTGGATAGGCCAGGCTATGGCTACACCTTC. Protein sequence: CASSLDRPGYGYTF.

This clone was seen more than once but under ten times. The gene calls are TRBV18 and TRBJ2-5; possible D gene TRBD1, 6 bases. The CDR3 length is 15 residues. Germline lookup yields CDR1 KGHSH and CDR2 LQKENI. The V end was cut by 3 bases, the J end by 0 bases, with 11 bases between. The CDR3 is CASSPRTAYQETQYF. Here the CDR3 DNA reads TGTGCCAGCTCACCTAGGACAGCGTACCAAGAGACCCAGTACTTC.

The chain has TRBV25-1 and TRBJ2-3; 13 bases align to TRBD2. Germline-derived CDR1 and CDR2 are MGHDK and SYGVNS. V shed 5 bases and J 4 bases; nucleotides not matched to a gene: 9. The CDR3 consists of 17 residues. The CDR3 spells CASSSTGLAGDPDTQYF. The CDR3 DNA follows: TGTGCCAGCAGTTCTACTGGACTAGCGGGAGATCCAGATACGCAGTATTTT.

This clone was seen only a few times. The rearrangement joins TRBV29-1 to TRBJ1-2, with a tentative D call TRBD1 (6 bases). Germline loops: CDR1 SQVTM, CDR2 ANQGSEA. V was clipped by 5 bases and J by 1 base, with 14 bases between them. The CDR3 is 14 amino acids. In nucleotides, the CDR3 is TGCAGCGTTTGGCCGGGACACGATAACTATGGCTACACCTTC. This translates into CSVWPGHDNYGYTF.

The CDR3 DNA follows: TGCGCCAGCAGCCAGCGTCAGGGACTCTTTGTTGGGGAGCAGTACTTC. Translating it yields CASSQRQGLFVGEQYF. The chain joins TRBV4-3 to TRBJ2-7, with D perhaps TRBD2 (6 bases). The CDR3 totals 16 residues. Germline V gene data show CDR1 as LGHNA and CDR2 as YSLEER. Trimming cost V 3 bases and J 7 bases, with 22 bases left between them.

The J gene is TRBJ1-2, the V gene TRBV6-5; 9 bases align to TRBD1. Germline CDR1 is MNHEY and CDR2 is SVGAGI. J lost 3 bases, V lost 4 bases, and 9 bases had no gene match. The CDR3 contains 16 residues. Written as DNA, the CDR3 is TGTGCCAGCAGTTCCACAGGGGGCGTAACACACTATGGCTACACCTTC. It encodes CASSSTGGVTHYGYTF.